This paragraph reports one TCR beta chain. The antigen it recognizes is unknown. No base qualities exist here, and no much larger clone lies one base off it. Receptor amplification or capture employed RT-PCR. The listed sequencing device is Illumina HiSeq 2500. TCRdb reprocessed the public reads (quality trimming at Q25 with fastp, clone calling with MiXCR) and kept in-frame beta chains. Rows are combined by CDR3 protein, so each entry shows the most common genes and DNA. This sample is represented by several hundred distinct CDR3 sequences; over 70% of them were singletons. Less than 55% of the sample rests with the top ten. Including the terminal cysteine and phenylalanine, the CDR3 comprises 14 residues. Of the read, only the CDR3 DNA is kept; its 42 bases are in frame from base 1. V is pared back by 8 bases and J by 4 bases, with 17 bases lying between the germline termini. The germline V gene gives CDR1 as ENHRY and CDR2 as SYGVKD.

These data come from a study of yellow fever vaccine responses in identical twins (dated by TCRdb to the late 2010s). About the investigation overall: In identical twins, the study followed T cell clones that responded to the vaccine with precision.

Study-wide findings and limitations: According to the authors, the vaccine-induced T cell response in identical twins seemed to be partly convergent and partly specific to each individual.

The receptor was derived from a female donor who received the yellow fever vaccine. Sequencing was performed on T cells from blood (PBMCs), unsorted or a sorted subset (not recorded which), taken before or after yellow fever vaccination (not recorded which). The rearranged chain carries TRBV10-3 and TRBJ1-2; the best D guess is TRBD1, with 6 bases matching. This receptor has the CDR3 CAIGETGSSYGYTF. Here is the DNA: TGTGCCATCGGGGAGACAGGCTCAAGCTATGGCTACACCTTC.